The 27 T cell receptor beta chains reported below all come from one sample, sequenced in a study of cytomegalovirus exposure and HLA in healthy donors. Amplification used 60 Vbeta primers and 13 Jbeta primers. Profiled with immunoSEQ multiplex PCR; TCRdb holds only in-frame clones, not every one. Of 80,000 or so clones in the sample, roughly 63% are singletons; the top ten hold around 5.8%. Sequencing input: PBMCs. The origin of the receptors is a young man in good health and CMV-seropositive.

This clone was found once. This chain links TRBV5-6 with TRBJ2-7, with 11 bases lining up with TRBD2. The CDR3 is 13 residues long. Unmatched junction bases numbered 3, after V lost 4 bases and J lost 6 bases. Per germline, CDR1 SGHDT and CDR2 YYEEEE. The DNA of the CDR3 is TGTGCCAGCAGCAGACTAGCGGGGCGCGAGCAGTACTTC. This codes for CASSRLAGREQYF.

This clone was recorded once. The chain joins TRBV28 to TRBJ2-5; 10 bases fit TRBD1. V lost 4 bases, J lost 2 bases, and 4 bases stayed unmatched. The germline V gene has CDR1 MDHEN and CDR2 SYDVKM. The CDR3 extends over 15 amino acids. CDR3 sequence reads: CASSSMGQGQETQYF. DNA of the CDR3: TGTGCCAGCAGTTCGATGGGACAGGGGCAAGAGACCCAGTACTTC.

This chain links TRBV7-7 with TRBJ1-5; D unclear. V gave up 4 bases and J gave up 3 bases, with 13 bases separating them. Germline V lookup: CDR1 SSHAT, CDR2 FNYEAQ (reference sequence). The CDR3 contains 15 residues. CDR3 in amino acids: CASSYPGPYNQPQHF. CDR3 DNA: TGTGCCAGCAGCTACCCTGGGCCTTACAATCAGCCCCAGCATTTT.

The DNA for the CDR3 is TGCGCCAGCCGCCTGGAGGGGGGGTACAATGAGCAGTTCTTC. It encodes CASRLEGGYNEQFF. The chain recombines TRBV5-1 with TRBJ2-1; maybe TRBD2 (7 bases). Germline V gene data show CDR1 as SGHRS and CDR2 as YFSETQ. This CDR3 contains 14 residues. The germline V and J ends were trimmed by 7 bases and 4 bases, with 15 bases remaining between them.

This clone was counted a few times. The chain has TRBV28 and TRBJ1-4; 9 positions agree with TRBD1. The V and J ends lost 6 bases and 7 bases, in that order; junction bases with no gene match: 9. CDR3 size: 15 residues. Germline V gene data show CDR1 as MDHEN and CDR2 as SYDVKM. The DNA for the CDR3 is TGTGCCAGCAGGGAATCACAGGGGGCGCTTGAAAAACTGTTTTTT. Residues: CASRESQGALEKLFF.

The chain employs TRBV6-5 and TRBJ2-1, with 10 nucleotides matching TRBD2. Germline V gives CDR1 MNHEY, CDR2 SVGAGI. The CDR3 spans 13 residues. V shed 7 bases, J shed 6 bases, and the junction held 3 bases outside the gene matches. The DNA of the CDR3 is TGTGCCAGCATGGAGCGGGAGGGCAATGAGCAGTTCTTC. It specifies CASMEREGNEQFF.

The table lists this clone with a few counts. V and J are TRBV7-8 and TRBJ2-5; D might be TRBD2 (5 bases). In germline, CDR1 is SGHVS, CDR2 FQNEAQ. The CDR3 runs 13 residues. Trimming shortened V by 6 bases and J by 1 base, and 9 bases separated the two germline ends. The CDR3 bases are TGTGCCAGCAGTAACGGACTCCAAGAGACCCAGTACTTC. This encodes CASSNGLQETQYF.

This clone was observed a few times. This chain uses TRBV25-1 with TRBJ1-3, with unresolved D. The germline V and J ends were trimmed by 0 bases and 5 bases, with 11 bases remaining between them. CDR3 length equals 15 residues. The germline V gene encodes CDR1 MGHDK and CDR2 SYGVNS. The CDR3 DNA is TGTGCCAGCAGTGAATATAGGAGGGATCGAAACACCATATATTTT. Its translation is CASSEYRRDRNTIYF.

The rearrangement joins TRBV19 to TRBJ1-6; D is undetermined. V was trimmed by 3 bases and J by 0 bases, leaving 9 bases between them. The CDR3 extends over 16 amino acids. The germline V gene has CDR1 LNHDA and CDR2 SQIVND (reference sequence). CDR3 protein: CASSISRSSYNSPLHF. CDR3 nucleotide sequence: TGTGCCAGTAGTATTAGTAGGAGCTCCTATAATTCACCCCTCCACTTT.

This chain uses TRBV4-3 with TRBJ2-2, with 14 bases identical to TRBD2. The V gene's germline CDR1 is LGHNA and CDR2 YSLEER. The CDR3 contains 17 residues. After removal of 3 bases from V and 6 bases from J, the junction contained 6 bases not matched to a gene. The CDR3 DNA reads TGCGCCAGCAGCCAGGGACTAGCGGGAGATTCACCCGGGGAGCTGTTTTTT. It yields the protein CASSQGLAGDSPGELFF.

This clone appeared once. The CDR3 nucleotides read TGTGCCAGTAGTATAGAGCTAGCGGGAGTCCCCGGGGAGCTGTTTTTT. Its protein product is CASSIELAGVPGELFF. The rearrangement joins TRBV19 to TRBJ2-2; TRBD2 matches 10 bases. With V trimmed by 0 bases and J by 6 bases, 4 bases remained unmatched. The germline CDR1 and CDR2 sequences are LNHDA and SQIVND (reference sequence). The CDR3 contains 16 residues. The full variable domain, its missing parts supplied by reference TRBV19 and TRBJ2-2, is DGGITQSPKYLFRKEGQNVTLSCEQNLNHDAMYWYRQDPGQGLRLIYYSQIVNDFQKGDIAEGYSVSREKKESFPLTVTSAQKNPTAFYLCASSIELAGVPGELFFGEGSRLTVL.

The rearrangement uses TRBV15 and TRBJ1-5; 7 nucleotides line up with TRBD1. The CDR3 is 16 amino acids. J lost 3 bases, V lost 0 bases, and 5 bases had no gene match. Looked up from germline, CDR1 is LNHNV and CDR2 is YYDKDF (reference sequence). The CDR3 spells CATSRDRDRVNQPQHF. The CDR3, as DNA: TGTGCCACCAGCAGAGATCGTGACAGGGTCAATCAGCCCCAGCATTTT.

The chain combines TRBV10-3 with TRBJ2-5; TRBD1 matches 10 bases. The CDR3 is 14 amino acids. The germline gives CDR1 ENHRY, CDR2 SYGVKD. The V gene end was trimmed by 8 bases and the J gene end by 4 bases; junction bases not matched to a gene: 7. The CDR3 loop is CAIAGDRGSETQYF. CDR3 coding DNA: TGTGCCATCGCAGGGGACAGGGGCTCAGAGACCCAGTACTTC.

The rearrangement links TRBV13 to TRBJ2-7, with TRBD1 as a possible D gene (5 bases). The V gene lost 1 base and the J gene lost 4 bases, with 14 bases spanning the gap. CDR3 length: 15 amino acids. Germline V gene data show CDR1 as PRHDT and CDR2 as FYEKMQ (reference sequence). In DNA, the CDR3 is TGTGCCAGCAGCTTAGAACAGGATGGGAAATACGAGCAGTACTTC. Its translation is CASSLEQDGKYEQYF.

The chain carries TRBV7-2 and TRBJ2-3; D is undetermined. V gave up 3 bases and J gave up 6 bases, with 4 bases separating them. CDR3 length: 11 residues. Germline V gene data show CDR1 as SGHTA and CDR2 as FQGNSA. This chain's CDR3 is CASSFIDTQYF. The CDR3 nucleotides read TGTGCCAGCAGCTTCATCGATACGCAGTATTTT.

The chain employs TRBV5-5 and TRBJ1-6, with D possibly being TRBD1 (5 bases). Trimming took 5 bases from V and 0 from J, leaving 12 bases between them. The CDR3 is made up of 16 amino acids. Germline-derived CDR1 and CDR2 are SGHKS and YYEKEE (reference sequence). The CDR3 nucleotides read TGTGCCAGCAGGATGCAGGGAAGCTCCTATAATTCACCCCTCCACTTT. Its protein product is CASRMQGSSYNSPLHF.

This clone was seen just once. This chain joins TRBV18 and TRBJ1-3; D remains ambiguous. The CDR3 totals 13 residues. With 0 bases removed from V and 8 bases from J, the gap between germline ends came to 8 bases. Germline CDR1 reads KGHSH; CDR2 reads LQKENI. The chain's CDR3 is CASSPPHGYTIYF. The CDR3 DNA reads TGTGCCAGCTCACCACCGCACGGGTACACCATATATTTT.

CDR3 nucleotides: TGTGCCAGCAGTTTAGGGACTAGCGGGAGAGCCTACGAGCAGTACTTC. As protein: CASSLGTSGRAYEQYF. The chain joins TRBV27 to TRBJ2-7; 14 bases line up with TRBD2. The CDR3 covers 16 residues. CDR1 is MNHEY, CDR2 SMNVEV, per germline (reference sequence). With V trimmed by 2 bases and J by 2 bases, 2 bases remained unmatched.

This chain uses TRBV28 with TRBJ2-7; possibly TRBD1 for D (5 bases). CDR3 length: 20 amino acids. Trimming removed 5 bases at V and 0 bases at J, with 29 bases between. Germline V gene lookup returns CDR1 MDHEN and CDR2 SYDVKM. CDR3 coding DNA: TGTGCCAGCAGTCTCCCTTCCGAACGGACACGCGTAGTTGTCTCCTACGAGCAGTACTTC. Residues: CASSLPSERTRVVVSYEQYF.

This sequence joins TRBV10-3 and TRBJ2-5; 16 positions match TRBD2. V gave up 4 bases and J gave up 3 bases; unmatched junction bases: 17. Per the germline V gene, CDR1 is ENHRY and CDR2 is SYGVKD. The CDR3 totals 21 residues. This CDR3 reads CAISATGLAGGAAGGKETQYF. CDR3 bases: TGTGCCATCAGTGCAACGGGACTAGCGGGGGGGGCCGCTGGGGGAAAAGAGACCCAGTACTTC.

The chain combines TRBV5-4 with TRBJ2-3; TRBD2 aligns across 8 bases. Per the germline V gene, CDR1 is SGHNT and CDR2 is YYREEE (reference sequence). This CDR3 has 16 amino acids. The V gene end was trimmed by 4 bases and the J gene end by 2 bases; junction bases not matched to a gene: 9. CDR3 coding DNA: TGTGCCAGCAGCATCATGGGACTAGGGCTCACAGATACGCAGTATTTT. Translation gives CASSIMGLGLTDTQYF. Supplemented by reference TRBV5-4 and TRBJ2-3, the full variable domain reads ETGVTQSPTHLIKTRGQQVTLRCSSQSGHNTVSWYQQALGQGPQFIFQYYREEENGRGNFPPRFSGLQFPNYSSELNVNALELDDSALYLCASSIMGLGLTDTQYFGPGTRLTVL.

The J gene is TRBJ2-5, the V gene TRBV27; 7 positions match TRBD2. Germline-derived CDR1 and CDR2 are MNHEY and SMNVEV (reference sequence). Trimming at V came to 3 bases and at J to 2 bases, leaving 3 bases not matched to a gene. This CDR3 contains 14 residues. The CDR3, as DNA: TGTGCCAGCAGTTTGTGGGGAGGGCAAGAGACCCAGTACTTC. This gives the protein CASSLWGGQETQYF.

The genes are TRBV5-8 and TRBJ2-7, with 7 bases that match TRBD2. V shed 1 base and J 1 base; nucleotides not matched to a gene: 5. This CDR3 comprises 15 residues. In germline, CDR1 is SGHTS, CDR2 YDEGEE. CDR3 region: CASSLPSGLSYEQYF. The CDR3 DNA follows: TGTGCCAGCAGCTTGCCTAGCGGACTATCCTACGAGCAGTACTTC.

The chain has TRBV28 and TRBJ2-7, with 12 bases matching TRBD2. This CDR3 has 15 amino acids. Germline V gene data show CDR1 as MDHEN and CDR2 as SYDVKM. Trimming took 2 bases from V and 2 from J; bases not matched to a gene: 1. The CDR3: CASSLGLAGTYEQYF. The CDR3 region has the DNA TGTGCCAGCAGTTTAGGACTAGCGGGGACCTACGAGCAGTACTTC.

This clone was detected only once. CDR3 sequence: CASSFKQGEQYF. The CDR3 DNA sequence: TGTGCCAGCAGCTTTAAACAGGGCGAGCAGTACTTC. J is TRBJ2-7 and V is TRBV11-2; the D gene is possibly TRBD1 (6 bases). V was shortened by 3 bases and J by 6 bases, with 9 bases between the two germline ends. CDR3 length equals 12 residues. From germline, CDR1 is SGHAT and CDR2 FQNNGV.

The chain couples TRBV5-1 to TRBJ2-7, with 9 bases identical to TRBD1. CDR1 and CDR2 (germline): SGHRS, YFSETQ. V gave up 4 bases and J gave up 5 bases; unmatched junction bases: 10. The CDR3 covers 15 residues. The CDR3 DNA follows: TGCGCCAGCAGCGCACCGGGACAGGGATATAACGAGCAGTACTTC. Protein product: CASSAPGQGYNEQYF.

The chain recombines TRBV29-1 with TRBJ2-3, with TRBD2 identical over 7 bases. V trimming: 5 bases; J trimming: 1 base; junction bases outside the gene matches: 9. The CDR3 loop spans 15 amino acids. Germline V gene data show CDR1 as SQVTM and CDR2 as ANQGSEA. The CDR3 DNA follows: TGCAGCGTTCTCAGACTAGCCGTCGGCACAGATACGCAGTATTTT. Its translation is CSVLRLAVGTDTQYF.